The clone carrying this TCR beta chain was observed many times. Its target is not known. This sample is drawn from a study of human T cells and chemical hapten exposure. Study in general: In the sensitization step, 2% DPC was placed on about 2 cm by about 2 cm of upper inner arm skin. Per-sample TCR yield variability stemmed mainly from small pooled library volume differences.

Time point meaning: pre-sensitization, week 0. As for treatment: therapeutic diphenylcyclopropenone sensitization with weekly scalp DPC. Using its own MiXCR run on the RACE reads, TCRdb lists one record per CDR3 protein. Found here are around 42,000 distinct CDR3 sequences, 9.5% to 15% of them singletons; the top ten hold roughly 5.7%. General study results and limits: The study found that DPC sensitization did not change TCRs above 1 in 1000 frequency. Large CDR3 similarity clusters arose significantly more often from expanded TCRs than from controls.

The sample in question was whole blood, obtained in connection with sensitization to the hapten diphenylcyclopropenone (DPC). The receptor's source is a woman aged 25 to 45 with alopecia areata. Some clones in this sample may be carry-over from other donors' samples.

CDR3: CASSVEVNTGELFF. In DNA form, the CDR3 reads TGTGCCAGCAGCGTAGAGGTTAACACCGGGGAGCTGTTTTTT. The chain uses TRBV9 and TRBJ2-2; no clear D gene. The CDR3 spans 14 residues. CDR1 is SGDLS and CDR2 is YYNGEE in the germline V gene. Trimming took 0 bases from V and 2 from J, leaving 5 bases between them.